This T cell receptor beta chain was sequenced in a study of Graves' ophthalmopathy and Graves' hyperthyroidism. Amplifying from RNA transcripts, the study obtained TCR beta CDR3 regions. Following a first-round RT-PCR that used HTBI primers, a second-round multiplex PCR was carried out. TCRdb reprocessed the multiplex PCR reads via MiXCR and lists one record per CDR3 protein. The table records about 14,000 distinct CDR3 sequences, roughly 50% of them present only once. Having ophthalmopathy, the donors showed moderate-to-severe activity, CAS ≥3 and NOSPECS ≥4, with disease lasting under 3 months. Diagnosis was based on clinical symptoms, serum thyroxine, TRAb, thyroid ultrasound and orbital computed tomography. This clonotype was observed many times. The TCR was taken from a woman in her 30s with Graves' ophthalmopathy. The specimen was peripheral blood.

The CDR3 DNA reads as TGTGCCAGCAGTGCATTCGGGCTAGCGGGAGGGGTGGATTCGGGGACCCAGTACTTC. As protein: CASSAFGLAGGVDSGTQYF. J is TRBJ2-5 and V is TRBV27; 12 positions agree with TRBD2. Germline V gene lookup returns CDR1 MNHEY and CDR2 SMNVEV (reference sequence). Trimming removed 5 bases from V and 7 bases from J; junction bases left unmatched: 20. The CDR3 is made up of 19 amino acids.